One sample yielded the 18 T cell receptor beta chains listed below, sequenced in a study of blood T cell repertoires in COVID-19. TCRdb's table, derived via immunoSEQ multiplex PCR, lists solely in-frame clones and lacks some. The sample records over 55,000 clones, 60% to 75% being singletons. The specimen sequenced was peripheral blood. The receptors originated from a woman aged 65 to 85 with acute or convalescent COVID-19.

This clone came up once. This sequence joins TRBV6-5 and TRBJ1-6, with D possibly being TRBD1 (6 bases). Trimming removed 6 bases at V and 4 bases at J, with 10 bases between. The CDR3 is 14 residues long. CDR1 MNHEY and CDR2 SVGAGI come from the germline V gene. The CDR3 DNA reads TGTGCCAGCAGGGTAGGACAGTATAATTCACCCCTCCACTTT. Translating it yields CASRVGQYNSPLHF.

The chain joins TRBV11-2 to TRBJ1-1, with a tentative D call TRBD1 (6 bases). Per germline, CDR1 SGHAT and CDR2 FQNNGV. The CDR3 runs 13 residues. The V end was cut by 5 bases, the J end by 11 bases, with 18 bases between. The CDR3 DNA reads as TGTGCCAGCAGCCGTGTACGGGGGGCGACGGCTTTCTTT. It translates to CASSRVRGATAFF.

CDR3 coding DNA: TGTGCCAGCAGCGGGACAGGGGTGGATGGCTACACCTTC. Its protein is CASSGTGVDGYTF. The chain recombines TRBV3-1 (or the pseudogene TRBV3-2) with TRBJ1-2, with 10 bases aligning to TRBD1. The CDR3 covers 13 residues. The germline V gene has CDR1 LGHDT and CDR2 YNNKEL (reference sequence). With 5 bases clipped from V and 6 bases from J, the junction kept 3 bases outside the gene matches.

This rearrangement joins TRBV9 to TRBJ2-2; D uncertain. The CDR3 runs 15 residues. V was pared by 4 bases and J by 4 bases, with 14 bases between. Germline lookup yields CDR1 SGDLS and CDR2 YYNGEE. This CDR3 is CASSPQAGLTGELFF. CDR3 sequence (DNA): TGTGCCAGCAGCCCCCAGGCAGGTCTCACCGGGGAGCTGTTTTTT.

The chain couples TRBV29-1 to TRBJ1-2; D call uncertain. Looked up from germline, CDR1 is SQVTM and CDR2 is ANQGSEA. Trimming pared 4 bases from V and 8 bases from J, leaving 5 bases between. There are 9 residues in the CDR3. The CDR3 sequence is CSVVAGYTF. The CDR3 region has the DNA TGCAGCGTTGTGGCAGGCTACACCTTC.

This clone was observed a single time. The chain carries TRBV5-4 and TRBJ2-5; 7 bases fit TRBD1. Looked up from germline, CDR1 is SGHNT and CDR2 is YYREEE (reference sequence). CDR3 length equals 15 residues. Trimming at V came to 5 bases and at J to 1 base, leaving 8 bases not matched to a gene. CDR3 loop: CASRRDSRAQETQYF. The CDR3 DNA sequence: TGTGCCAGCAGGAGGGACAGCAGGGCCCAAGAGACCCAGTACTTC.

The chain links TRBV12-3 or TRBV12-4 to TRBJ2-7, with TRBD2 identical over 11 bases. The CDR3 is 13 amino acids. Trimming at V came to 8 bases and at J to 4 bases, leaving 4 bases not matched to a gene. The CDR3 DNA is TGTGCCAGCTGGACTAGCGGGCTGTACGAGCAGTACTTC. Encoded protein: CASWTSGLYEQYF.

The CDR3 here is CASSRGQSSGANVLTF. The CDR3 DNA reads as TGTGCCAGTAGTAGGGGACAGAGCTCTGGGGCCAACGTCCTGACTTTC. The gene calls are TRBV19 and TRBJ2-6; 7 nucleotides agree with TRBD1. The CDR3 has 16 residues. Germline assignment: CDR1 LNHDA and CDR2 SQIVND (reference sequence). Trimming cost V 4 bases and J 0 bases; bases outside gene matches: 3.

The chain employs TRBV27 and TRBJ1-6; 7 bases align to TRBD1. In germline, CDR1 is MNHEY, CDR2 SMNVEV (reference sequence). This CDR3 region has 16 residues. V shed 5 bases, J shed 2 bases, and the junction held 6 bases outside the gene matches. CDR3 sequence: CASSAEGGPYNSPLHF. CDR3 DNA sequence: TGTGCCAGCAGTGCGGAAGGGGGCCCCTATAATTCACCCCTCCACTTT.

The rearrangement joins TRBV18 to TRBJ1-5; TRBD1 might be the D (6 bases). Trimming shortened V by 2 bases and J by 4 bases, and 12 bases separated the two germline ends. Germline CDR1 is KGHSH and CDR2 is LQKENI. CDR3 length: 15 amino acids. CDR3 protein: CASSPRAGDNQPQHF. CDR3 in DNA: TGTGCCAGCTCACCAAGGGCAGGGGATAATCAGCCCCAGCATTTT.

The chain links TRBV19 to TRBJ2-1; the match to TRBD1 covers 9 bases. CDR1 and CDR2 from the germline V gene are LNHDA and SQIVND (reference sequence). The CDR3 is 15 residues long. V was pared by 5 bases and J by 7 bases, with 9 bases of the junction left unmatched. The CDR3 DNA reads TGTGCCAGTAGTCTCTCCGGACAGGGGATTAATGAGCAGTTCTTC. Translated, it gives CASSLSGQGINEQFF.

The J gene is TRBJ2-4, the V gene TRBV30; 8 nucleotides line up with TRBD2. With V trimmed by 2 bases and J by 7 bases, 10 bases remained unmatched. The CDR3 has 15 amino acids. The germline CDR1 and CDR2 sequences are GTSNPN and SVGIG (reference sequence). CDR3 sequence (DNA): TGTGCCTGGAGTAACCCAGCGGGGGCCCGTAACATTCAGTACTTC. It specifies CAWSNPAGARNIQYF.

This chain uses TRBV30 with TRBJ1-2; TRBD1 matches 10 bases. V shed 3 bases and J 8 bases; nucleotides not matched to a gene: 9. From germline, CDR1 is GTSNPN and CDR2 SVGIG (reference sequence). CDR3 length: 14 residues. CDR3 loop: CAWREGQGNGGYTF. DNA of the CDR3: TGTGCCTGGAGGGAGGGACAGGGGAATGGAGGCTACACCTTC.

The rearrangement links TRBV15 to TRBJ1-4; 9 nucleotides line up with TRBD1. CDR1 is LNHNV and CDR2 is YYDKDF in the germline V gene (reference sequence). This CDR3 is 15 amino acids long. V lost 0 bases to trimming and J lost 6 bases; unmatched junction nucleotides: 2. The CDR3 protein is CATSRDRTGDEKLFF. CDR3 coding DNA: TGTGCCACCAGCAGAGACAGGACAGGGGATGAAAAACTGTTTTTT. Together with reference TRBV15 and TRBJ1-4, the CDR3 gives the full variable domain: DAMVIQNPRYQVTQFGKPVTLSCSQTLNHNVMYWYQQKSSQAPKLLFHYYDKDFNNEADTPDNFQSRRPNTSFCFLDIRSPGLGDTAMYLCATSRDRTGDEKLFFGSGTQLSVL.

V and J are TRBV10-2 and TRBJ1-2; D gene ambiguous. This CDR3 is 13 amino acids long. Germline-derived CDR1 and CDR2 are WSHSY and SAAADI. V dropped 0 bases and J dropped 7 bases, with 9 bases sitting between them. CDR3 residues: CASSESRVSGYTF. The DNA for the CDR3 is TGCGCCAGCAGTGAGTCGCGGGTTAGTGGCTACACCTTC.

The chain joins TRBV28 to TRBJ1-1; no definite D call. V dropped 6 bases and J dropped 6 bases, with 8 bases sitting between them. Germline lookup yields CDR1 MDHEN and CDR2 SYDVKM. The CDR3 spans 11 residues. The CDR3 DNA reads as TGTGCCAGCAGCGATCTATCTGAAGCTTTCTTT. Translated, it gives CASSDLSEAFF.

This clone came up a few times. The CDR3 is CASSLQATGVGYTF. In nucleotides, the CDR3 is TGTGCCAGCAGCTTACAGGCGACAGGGGTAGGCTACACCTTC. The chain joins TRBV7-9 to TRBJ1-2; 8 nucleotides line up with TRBD1. With V trimmed by 2 bases and J by 8 bases, 7 bases remained unmatched. The CDR3 totals 14 residues. Germline-derived CDR1 and CDR2 are SEHNR and FQNEAQ (reference sequence).

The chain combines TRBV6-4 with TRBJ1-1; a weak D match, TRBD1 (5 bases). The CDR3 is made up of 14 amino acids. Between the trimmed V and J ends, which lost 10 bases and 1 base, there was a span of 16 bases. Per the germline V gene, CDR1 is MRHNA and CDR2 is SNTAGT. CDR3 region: CATSTGGPNTEAFF. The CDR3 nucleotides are TGTGCCACCTCGACCGGGGGTCCGAACACTGAAGCTTTCTTT.